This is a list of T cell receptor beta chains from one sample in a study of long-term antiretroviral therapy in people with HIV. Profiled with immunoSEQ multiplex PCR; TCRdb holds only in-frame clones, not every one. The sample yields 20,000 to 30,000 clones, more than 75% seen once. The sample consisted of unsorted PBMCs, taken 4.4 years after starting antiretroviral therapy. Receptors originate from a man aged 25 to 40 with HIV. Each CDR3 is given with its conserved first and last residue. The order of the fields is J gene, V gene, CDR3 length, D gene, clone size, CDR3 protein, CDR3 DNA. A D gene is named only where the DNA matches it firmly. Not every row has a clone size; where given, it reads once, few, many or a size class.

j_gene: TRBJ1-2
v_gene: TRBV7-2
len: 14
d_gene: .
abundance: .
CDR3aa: CASSIITGFYGYTF
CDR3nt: TGTGCCAGCAGCATTATTACAGGGTTCTATGGCTACACCTTC

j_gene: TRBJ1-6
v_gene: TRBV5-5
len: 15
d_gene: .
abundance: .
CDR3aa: CASSPTDSFNSPLHF
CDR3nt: TGTGCCAGCAGCCCGACCGACAGCTTTAATTCACCCCTCCACTTT

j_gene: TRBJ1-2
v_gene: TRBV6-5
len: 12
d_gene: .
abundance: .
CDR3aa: CASSYGPAGYTF
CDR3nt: TGTGCCAGCAGTTACGGACCTGCTGGCTACACCTTC

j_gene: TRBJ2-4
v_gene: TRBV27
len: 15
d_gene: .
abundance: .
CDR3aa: CASSLGGGEPNIQYF
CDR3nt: TGTGCCAGCAGTTTGGGGGGCGGGGAACCAAACATTCAGTACTTC

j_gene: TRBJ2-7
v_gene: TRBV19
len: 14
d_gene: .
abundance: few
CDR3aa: CASSMGGAPGAGNF
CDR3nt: TGTGCCAGTAGTATGGGGGGGGCCCCGGGAGCCGGAAATTTC

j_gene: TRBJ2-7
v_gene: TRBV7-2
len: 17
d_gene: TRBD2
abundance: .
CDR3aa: CASSLEGASGRAYEQYF
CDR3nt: TGTGCCAGCAGCTTAGAAGGGGCCAGCGGGAGAGCCTACGAGCAGTACTTC

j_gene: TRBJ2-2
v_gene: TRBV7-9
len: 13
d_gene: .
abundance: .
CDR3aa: CARDTTNTGELFF
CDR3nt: TGTGCCAGGGACACGACGAACACCGGGGAGCTGTTTTTT

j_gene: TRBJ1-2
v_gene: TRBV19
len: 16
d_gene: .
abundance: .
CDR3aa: CASSIDREGANYGYTF
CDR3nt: TGTGCCAGTAGTATAGATCGGGAAGGGGCTAACTATGGCTACACCTTC

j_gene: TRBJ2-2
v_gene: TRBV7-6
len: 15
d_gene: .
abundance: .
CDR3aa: CASSLAGANTGELFF
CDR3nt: TGTGCCAGCAGCTTAGCGGGGGCCAACACCGGGGAGCTGTTTTTT

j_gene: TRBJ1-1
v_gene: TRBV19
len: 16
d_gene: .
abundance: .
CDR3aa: CASSPPIGLENTEAFF
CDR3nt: TGTGCCAGTAGCCCCCCTATTGGGCTGGAGAACACTGAAGCTTTCTTT

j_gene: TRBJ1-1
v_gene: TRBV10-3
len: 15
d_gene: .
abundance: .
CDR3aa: CAISESKNMNTEAFF
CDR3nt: TGTGCCATCAGTGAGTCGAAGAACATGAACACTGAAGCTTTCTTT

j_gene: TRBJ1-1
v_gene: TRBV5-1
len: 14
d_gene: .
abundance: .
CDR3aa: CASSLGTANTEAFF
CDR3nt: TGCGCCAGCAGCTTGGGGACGGCGAACACTGAAGCTTTCTTT

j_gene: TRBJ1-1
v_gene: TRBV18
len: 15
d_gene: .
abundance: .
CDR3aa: CASSRPLNQDREAFF
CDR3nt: TGTGCCAGCTCACGCCCTCTTAATCAAGACCGTGAAGCTTTCTTT

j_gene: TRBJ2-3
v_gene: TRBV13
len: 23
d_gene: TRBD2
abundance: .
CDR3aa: CASSSRGLPGLAGETYSTDTQYF
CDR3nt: TGTGCCAGCAGCTCCCGGGGCCTTCCCGGACTAGCGGGGGAAACATATAGCACAGATACGCAGTATTTT

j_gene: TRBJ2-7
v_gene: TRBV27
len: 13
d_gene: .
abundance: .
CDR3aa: CASKPFAAYEQYF
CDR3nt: TGTGCCAGCAAACCGTTTGCAGCCTACGAGCAGTACTTC

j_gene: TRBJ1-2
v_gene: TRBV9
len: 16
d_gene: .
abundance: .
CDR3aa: CASSPPGRAESYGYTF
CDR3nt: TGTGCCAGCAGCCCTCCCGGGAGGGCCGAATCCTATGGCTACACCTTC